This TCR beta chain was captured by sequencing in a study of blood T cell repertoires in COVID-19. Study summary: Whether acute or convalescent, the COVID-19 samples came from the United States, Italy and Spain. PBMCs, B-cell-depleted T cells, or T cells were the source of the cDNA or gDNA that made up the material.

Germline assignment: CDR1 LNHDA and CDR2 SQIVND (reference sequence). V lost 3 bases and J 3 bases, leaving 9 bases between the germline ends. The CDR3 extends over 14 amino acids. Methods used by the authors: Amplification from reference gene primers served as the basis for estimated nucleated cell counts. Generated by immunoSEQ multiplex PCR, the TCRdb table keeps only in-frame clones and is missing some. The DNA gave D and trimming, while V, J and clone size come from that table. The sample lists about 310,000 clones; around 87% were seen once. Material for sequencing was peripheral blood. The J gene is TRBJ1-5, the V gene TRBV19; tentatively, D is TRBD1 (5 bases). This TCR came from a man between 50 and 59 years old with active or convalescent COVID-19. The CDR3 sequence is CASSISRVNQPQHF. CDR3 in DNA: TGTGCCAGTAGTATTTCCAGGGTCAATCAGCCCCAGCATTTT. Looking up the rest from reference TRBV19 and TRBJ1-5 gives the full variable domain: DGGITQSPKYLFRKEGQNVTLSCEQNLNHDAMYWYRQDPGQGLRLIYYSQIVNDFQKGDIAEGYSVSREKKESFPLTVTSAQKNPTAFYLCASSISRVNQPQHFGDGTRLSIL.